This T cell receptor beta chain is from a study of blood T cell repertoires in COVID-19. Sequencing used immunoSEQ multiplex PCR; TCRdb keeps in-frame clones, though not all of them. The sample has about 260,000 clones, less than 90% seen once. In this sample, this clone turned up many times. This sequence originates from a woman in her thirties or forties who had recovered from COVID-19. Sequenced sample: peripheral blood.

CDR3 protein: CASSLGLANEQFF. The CDR3 DNA follows: TGTGCCAGCAGCTTAGGACTAGCCAATGAGCAGTTCTTC. The V gene is TRBV7-9, the J gene TRBJ2-1, with 7 bases aligning to TRBD2. The CDR3 is made up of 13 amino acids. The germline V gene encodes CDR1 SEHNR and CDR2 FQNEAQ (reference sequence). V dropped 1 base and J dropped 6; count of bases not matched to a gene: 0.